These 26 T cell receptor beta chains were sequenced from one sample in a study of blood T cell repertoires in COVID-19. Generated by immunoSEQ multiplex PCR, the TCRdb table keeps only in-frame clones and is missing some. Among nearly 350,000 clones listed, 88% were seen once. What was sequenced was peripheral blood. These receptors were obtained from an older woman with COVID-19, enrolled during active disease.

This chain uses TRBV11-2 with TRBJ1-3; possible D gene TRBD1, 6 bases. CDR1 SGHAT and CDR2 FQNNGV come from the germline V gene. The CDR3 spans 15 residues. V was shortened by 5 bases and J by 1 base, with 12 bases between the two germline ends. The CDR3 region is CASSQVGQSGNTIYF. CDR3 DNA sequence: TGTGCCAGCAGCCAGGTCGGACAGTCTGGAAACACCATATATTTT.

The genes are TRBV19 and TRBJ1-5; 7 bases line up with TRBD1. The CDR3 runs 14 residues. V lost 10 bases and J lost 3; bases outside the gene matches: 9. The V gene's germline CDR1 is LNHDA and CDR2 SQIVND (reference sequence). CDR3 loop: CATRKGQDNQPQHF. In DNA, the CDR3 is TGTGCCACCCGGAAAGGACAGGACAATCAGCCCCAGCATTTT.

The chain is built from TRBV6-5 and TRBJ1-1; possible D gene TRBD1, 5 bases. Germline V gene lookup returns CDR1 MNHEY and CDR2 SVGAGI. Between the trimmed V and J ends, which lost 8 bases and 6 bases, there was a span of 13 bases. This CDR3 comprises 12 residues. The CDR3 sequence: CASGGGVAEAFF. The CDR3 DNA sequence: TGTGCCAGCGGAGGAGGGGTGGCTGAAGCTTTCTTT.

This chain links TRBV28 with TRBJ1-6; 7 bases match TRBD1. With V trimmed by 1 base and J by 9 bases, 6 bases remained unmatched. The germline gives CDR1 MDHEN, CDR2 SYDVKM. The CDR3 loop spans 15 amino acids. The CDR3 loop is CASSLFQGQRSPLHF. The CDR3 bases are TGTGCCAGCAGTTTATTTCAGGGACAGCGTTCACCCCTCCACTTT.

About this clone: The sample holds other DNA sequences that translate to the same CDR3. CDR3 region: CASSPRDRANTEAFF. CDR3 bases: TGTGCCAGCAGTCCCCGGGACAGGGCGAACACTGAAGCTTTCTTT. The chain employs TRBV6-2 or TRBV6-3 and TRBJ1-1, with 9 bases that match TRBD1. V lost 5 bases, J lost 1 base, and 5 bases stayed unmatched. The CDR3 sequence is 15 residues long. CDR1 and CDR2 from the germline V gene are MNHEY and SVGEGT.

This chain joins TRBV5-4 and TRBJ2-5, with TRBD1 as a possible D gene (5 bases). The CDR3 spans 15 residues. V lost 0 bases and J 5 bases, leaving 14 bases between the germline ends. The germline gives CDR1 SGHNT, CDR2 YYREEE (reference sequence). CDR3 loop: CASSLGQGAWETQYF. In nucleotides, the CDR3 is TGTGCCAGCAGCTTGGGGCAGGGCGCGTGGGAGACCCAGTACTTC.

The chain uses TRBV21-1 and TRBJ1-3; the DNA was not used to check the table's D call, TRBD1. TRBV21-1 has pseudogene status. The CDR3 length is 15 residues. CDR3 bases: TGTGCCAGCTTACCGGGACACTCCTCTGGAAACACCATATATTTT. Translating it yields CASLPGHSSGNTIYF.

This chain connects TRBV5-1 to TRBJ2-1; 8 bases align to TRBD2. Germline trimming cut 2 bases from V and 3 bases from J; bases unmatched to any gene: 4. Germline assignment: CDR1 SGHRS and CDR2 YFSETQ. The CDR3 contains 15 residues. CDR3 in amino acids: CASSLAGEGYNEQFF. In DNA, the CDR3 is TGCGCCAGCAGCTTAGCGGGGGAGGGCTACAATGAGCAGTTCTTC.

This clone was seen more than once but under ten times. The chain employs TRBV9 and TRBJ2-1; 14 bases fit TRBD2. With V trimmed by 4 bases and J by 6 bases, 9 bases remained unmatched. The CDR3 extends over 17 amino acids. Germline V gene sequence: CDR1 SGDLS, CDR2 YYNGEE. CDR3 in DNA: TGTGCCAGCAGCTTTAGGACTAGCGGGGGGCCTATCAATGAGCAGTTCTTC. Its protein is CASSFRTSGGPINEQFF. The variable domain in full, with the rest retrieved from reference TRBV9 and TRBJ2-1, is DSGVTQTPKHLITATGQRVTLRCSPRSGDLSVYWYQQSLDQGLQFLIQYYNGEERAKGNILERFSAQQFPDLHSELNLSSLELGDSALYFCASSFRTSGGPINEQFFGPGTRLTVL.

Turning to this clone: A read error may account for a junction end that differs from germline. The chain combines TRBV28 with TRBJ1-3; TRBD1 might be the D (5 bases). Germline CDR1 reads MDHEN; CDR2 reads SYDVKM. The CDR3 consists of 15 residues. CDR3 DNA: TGTGCCAGCAGATTATCGGACACTCTGCGGAACACCATATATTTT. Protein sequence: CASRLSDTLRNTIYF.

This chain connects TRBV19 to TRBJ1-5, with 10 bases that match TRBD1. V shed 1 base, J shed 4 bases, and the junction held 7 bases outside the gene matches. The CDR3 sequence is 17 residues long. The germline V gene encodes CDR1 LNHDA and CDR2 SQIVND (reference sequence). Written as DNA, the CDR3 is TGTGCCAGTAGTATAGCCTGGGACAGGGGAAAAAATCAGCCCCAGCATTTT. Protein sequence: CASSIAWDRGKNQPQHF.

V gene TRBV19 combines with J gene TRBJ2-7; TRBD2 matches at 9 bases. V lost 3 bases and J lost 4; bases outside the gene matches: 7. The CDR3 runs 15 residues. CDR1 is LNHDA, CDR2 SQIVND, per germline (reference sequence). CDR3 bases: TGTGCCAGTAGTATTACTAGCGGGTCGGCTTACGAGCAGTACTTC. Amino acids: CASSITSGSAYEQYF. The full variable domain, with the rest looked up from reference TRBV19 and TRBJ2-7, is DGGITQSPKYLFRKEGQNVTLSCEQNLNHDAMYWYRQDPGQGLRLIYYSQIVNDFQKGDIAEGYSVSREKKESFPLTVTSAQKNPTAFYLCASSITSGSAYEQYFGPGTRLTVT.

V usage is TRBV27 and J usage is TRBJ1-2, with D maybe TRBD1 (5 bases). Germline lookup yields CDR1 MNHEY and CDR2 SMNVEV (reference sequence). V lost 7 bases and J lost 6, with 21 bases in between. The CDR3 extends over 15 amino acids. CDR3 sequence: CASNRSGGRDHGYTF. CDR3 coding DNA: TGTGCCAGCAACCGATCCGGGGGGAGAGATCATGGCTACACCTTC.

The rearrangement joins TRBV3-1 (or the pseudogene TRBV3-2) to TRBJ2-5; 11 bases agree with TRBD2. This CDR3 comprises 16 residues. Germline CDR1 is LGHDT and CDR2 is YNNKEL (reference sequence). The J segment lost 0 bases and the V segment lost 3 bases, leaving 3 bases of the junction unmatched. CDR3 in amino acids: CASSHFSGGDQETQYF. In DNA, the CDR3 is TGTGCCAGCAGCCATTTTAGCGGGGGGGACCAAGAGACCCAGTACTTC.

This chain links TRBV7-9 with TRBJ1-5; 9 nucleotides agree with TRBD1. With 4 bases clipped from V and 7 bases from J, the junction kept 8 bases outside the gene matches. The CDR3 has 15 amino acids. Germline V gives CDR1 SEHNR, CDR2 FQNEAQ (reference sequence). This chain's CDR3 is CASSSGTGLHQPQHF. The CDR3 DNA reads as TGTGCCAGCAGCTCAGGGACAGGGCTACACCAGCCCCAGCATTTT. Full variable domain (remainder filled in from reference TRBV7-9 and TRBJ1-5): DTGVSQNPRHKITKRGQNVTFRCDPISEHNRLYWYRQTLGQGPEFLTYFQNEAQLEKSRLLSDRFSAERPKGSFSTLEIQRTEQGDSAMYLCASSSGTGLHQPQHFGDGTRLSIL.

The chain joins TRBV18 to TRBJ2-7; the D gene is possibly TRBD2 (5 bases). With 2 bases removed from V and 3 bases from J, the gap between germline ends came to 14 bases. Germline CDR1 reads KGHSH; CDR2 reads LQKENI. The CDR3 is 15 residues long. CDR3: CASSPASSGYYEQYF. In DNA, the CDR3 is TGTGCCAGCTCACCAGCTTCGTCGGGGTACTACGAGCAGTACTTC.

The chain employs TRBV18 and TRBJ1-1; D is unclear. Trimming stripped 2 bases from V and 0 bases from J, with 7 bases between. The CDR3 is 14 residues long. Per the germline V gene, CDR1 is KGHSH and CDR2 is LQKENI. The CDR3 nucleotides read TGTGCCAGCTCACCAACAGTAATGAACACTGAAGCTTTCTTT. As protein: CASSPTVMNTEAFF.

V and J are TRBV2 and TRBJ1-5, with 10 bases aligning to TRBD1. CDR1 is SNHLY and CDR2 is FYNNEI in the germline V gene. This CDR3 is built from 15 residues. With 2 bases clipped from V and 7 bases from J, the junction kept 5 bases outside the gene matches. CDR3: CASSELGTGVQPQHF. The CDR3 DNA reads as TGTGCCAGCAGTGAATTAGGGACAGGGGTACAGCCCCAGCATTTT.

The genes are TRBV6-2 or TRBV6-3 and TRBJ1-1; 9 bases map to TRBD1. The V gene's germline CDR1 is MNHEY and CDR2 SVGEGT. The V segment lost 4 bases and the J segment 5 bases; nucleotides outside the gene matches: 8. This CDR3 comprises 15 residues. In DNA form, the CDR3 reads TGTGCCAGCAGTTCCTGGACAGGGGAAGGGACTGAAGCTTTCTTT. It is translated as CASSSWTGEGTEAFF.

V is TRBV27 and J is TRBJ1-2; no reliable D call. CDR3 length: 13 amino acids. V was clipped by 2 bases and J by 8 bases, with 12 bases between them. Germline assignment: CDR1 MNHEY and CDR2 SMNVEV (reference sequence). For the CDR3, the DNA is TGTGCCAGCAGTTTAGGGCGCCTTGGGGGCTACACCTTC. Translated: CASSLGRLGGYTF.

With regard to this clone: The junction departs from the called germline gene at one end, perhaps through a read error. The genes are TRBV7-2 and TRBJ1-1; D not certain. The CDR3 loop spans 14 amino acids. Germline loops: CDR1 SGHTA, CDR2 FQGNSA. The DNA of the CDR3 is TGTGCCAGCAGGTTAGGAGAGGGAAACACTGAAGCTTTCTTT. It encodes CASRLGEGNTEAFF.

The genes are TRBV7-2 and TRBJ1-5; 10 bases are a match to TRBD1. Unmatched junction bases numbered 10, after V lost 5 bases and J lost 3 bases. Germline loops: CDR1 SGHTA, CDR2 FQGNSA. This CDR3 has 17 amino acids. This chain's CDR3 is CASSPPRTGGFNQPQHF. The CDR3 region has the DNA TGTGCCAGCAGCCCCCCCCGGACAGGGGGTTTCAATCAGCCCCAGCATTTT.

The gene calls are TRBV15 and TRBJ1-4; the match to TRBD1 covers 9 bases. This CDR3 has 16 residues. From germline, CDR1 is LNHNV and CDR2 YYDKDF (reference sequence). V trimming: 7 bases; J trimming: 0 bases; junction bases outside the gene matches: 6. The CDR3 spells CATKGQGGSTNEKLFF. Written as DNA, the CDR3 is TGTGCCACCAAGGGACAGGGAGGGTCAACTAATGAAAAACTGTTTTTT.

This chain uses TRBV15 with TRBJ1-2; 8 bases match TRBD1. Germline V gene sequence: CDR1 LNHNV, CDR2 YYDKDF (reference sequence). V lost 5 bases, J lost 7 bases, and 12 bases stayed unmatched. The CDR3 length is 15 residues. The DNA for the CDR3 is TGTGCCACCAGCGAAATCAGGGGGCCGTTCGTTGGCTACACCTTC. As protein: CATSEIRGPFVGYTF. The full variable domain, with the rest looked up from reference TRBV15 and TRBJ1-2, is DAMVIQNPRYQVTQFGKPVTLSCSQTLNHNVMYWYQQKSSQAPKLLFHYYDKDFNNEADTPDNFQSRRPNTSFCFLDIRSPGLGDTAMYLCATSEIRGPFVGYTFGSGTRLTVV.

The rearrangement joins TRBV7-8 to TRBJ1-1; the D is unclear. Germline lookup yields CDR1 SGHVS and CDR2 FQNEAQ. Between the trimmed V and J ends, which lost 6 bases and 0 bases, there was a span of 11 bases. The CDR3 sequence is 14 residues long. CDR3 residues: CASRIDTLNTEAFF. In DNA, the CDR3 is TGTGCCAGCAGGATTGACACATTGAACACTGAAGCTTTCTTT.

This rearrangement joins TRBV5-3 to TRBJ1-4; no clear D gene. Being an ORF, TRBV5-3 has a function that is uncertain. Trimming removed 2 bases from V and 4 bases from J, with 9 bases in between. This CDR3 has 14 residues. CDR3: CARSLSCSNEKLFF. CDR3 in DNA: TGTGCCAGAAGCTTAAGTTGCAGTAATGAAAAACTGTTTTTT.